Below, 13 T cell receptor beta chains from the same sample are listed, as sequenced in a study of lymphopenia after photon versus proton radiotherapy. Generated by immunoSEQ multiplex PCR, the TCRdb table keeps only in-frame clones and is missing some. The sample shows tens of thousands of clones, approximately 85% of them seen only once. The specimen comprised peripheral blood, sampled from a patient treated with photon-based radiotherapy. These receptors were obtained from a man in his forties or fifties with gastric cancer.

The chain recombines TRBV6-1 with TRBJ1-3; 9 positions match TRBD1. The J segment lost 5 bases and the V segment lost 8 bases, leaving 7 bases of the junction unmatched. The CDR3 has 14 residues. CDR1 is MNHNS and CDR2 is SASEGT in the germline V gene. This CDR3 reads CASHTGQGRNTIYF. The CDR3 bases are TGTGCCAGCCACACGGGACAGGGTAGAAACACCATATATTTT.

The chain combines TRBV6-6 with TRBJ2-7, with D perhaps assigned TRBD1 or TRBD2 (5 bases each). Trimming left V 0 bases short and J 2 bases short, with 11 bases between. The germline CDR1 and CDR2 sequences are MNHNY and SVGAGI (reference sequence). This CDR3 spans 15 amino acids. The CDR3 reads CASSYSRGAPYEQYF. In nucleotides, the CDR3 is TGTGCCAGCAGTTACTCGAGAGGGGCGCCCTACGAGCAGTACTTC.

The J gene is TRBJ2-5, the V gene TRBV6-6; TRBD1 matches at 8 bases. V lost 6 bases, J lost 5 bases, and 5 bases stayed unmatched. The CDR3 has 13 amino acids. From germline, CDR1 is MNHNY and CDR2 SVGAGI (reference sequence). The CDR3 DNA reads TGTGCCAGCAGGGACCAGGGGGCGGAGACCCAGTACTTC. Protein: CASRDQGAETQYF.

This rearrangement joins TRBV7-2 to TRBJ2-3; 10 bases match TRBD1. In germline, CDR1 is SGHTA, CDR2 FQGNSA. The CDR3 contains 16 residues. V lost 1 base to trimming and J lost 2 bases; unmatched junction nucleotides: 3. CDR3 DNA sequence: TGTGCCAGCAGCTTAGGGGGACAGGGGAACACAGATACGCAGTATTTT. Translation: CASSLGGQGNTDTQYF.

The chain has TRBV7-2 and TRBJ1-2; D ambiguous. Trimming took off 1 base at V and 4 bases at J, with 13 bases between the two ends. The CDR3 extends over 15 amino acids. Per germline, CDR1 SGHTA and CDR2 FQGNSA. CDR3 amino acids: CASSLEGLPGYGYTF. In DNA form, the CDR3 reads TGTGCCAGCAGCTTAGAAGGATTGCCAGGCTATGGCTACACCTTC.

The chain is built from TRBV9 and TRBJ1-2, with 8 bases lining up with TRBD1. Germline trimming cut 4 bases from V and 8 bases from J; bases unmatched to any gene: 7. Germline loops: CDR1 SGDLS, CDR2 YYNGEE. The CDR3 has 13 residues. The CDR3 spells CASSLRQGSGYTF. The CDR3 nucleotides read TGTGCCAGCAGCCTCCGACAGGGGTCCGGCTACACCTTC.

The CDR3 coding sequence is TGTGCCTGGAGTGTAAGGCGGGGCGGGAATGGGCCCCAGCATTTT. Its translation: CAWSVRRGGNGPQHF. This sequence joins TRBV30 and TRBJ1-5; tentative D call: TRBD1 (5 bases). The CDR3 has 15 residues. Per germline, CDR1 GTSNPN and CDR2 SVGIG (reference sequence). Trimming took 0 bases from V and 9 from J, leaving 18 bases between them.

This clone was observed once. The gene calls are TRBV7-3 and TRBJ2-6, with D perhaps TRBD1 (5 bases). The CDR3 sequence is 16 residues long. Germline V CDR1 and CDR2: SGHTA, FQGTGA. V gave up 2 bases and J gave up 0 bases, with 8 bases separating them. CDR3 in DNA: TGTGCCAGCAGCTTAGTTGGGGCCTCTGGGGCCAACGTCCTGACTTTC. Its protein is CASSLVGASGANVLTF.

This clone showed up just a few times. In DNA form, the CDR3 reads TGTGCCACTGCCGGGGGGGGGCGCGCCTACGAGCAGTACTTC. Protein sequence: CATAGGGRAYEQYF. This chain connects TRBV27 to TRBJ2-7, with 8 bases fitting TRBD2. The CDR3 has 14 amino acids. The germline gives CDR1 MNHEY, CDR2 SMNVEV (reference sequence). The V gene end was trimmed by 10 bases and the J gene end by 2 bases; junction bases not matched to a gene: 10.

This chain connects TRBV9 to TRBJ2-2; 9 bases map to TRBD1. The CDR3 extends over 15 amino acids. V shed 3 bases and J 7 bases; nucleotides not matched to a gene: 7. CDR1 is SGDLS, CDR2 YYNGEE, per germline. This CDR3 is CASSAIQGAVGELFF. DNA of the CDR3: TGTGCCAGCAGCGCCATACAGGGGGCAGTCGGGGAGCTGTTTTTT.

J is TRBJ2-2 and V is TRBV28, with 9 bases matching TRBD1. CDR3 length: 16 residues. CDR1 MDHEN and CDR2 SYDVKM come from the germline V gene. The junction had 11 bases not matched to a gene; V was cut back by 6 bases and J by 6 bases. CDR3 sequence reads: CASSTTGQGVAGELFF. Written as DNA, the CDR3 is TGTGCCAGCAGCACCACGGGACAGGGCGTCGCCGGGGAGCTGTTTTTT.

This chain joins TRBV11-2 and TRBJ1-3; D call uncertain. This CDR3 has 15 residues. Per germline, CDR1 SGHAT and CDR2 FQNNGV. V lost 1 base, J lost 4 bases, and 11 bases lay in between. CDR3 DNA sequence: TGTGCCAGCAGCTTAGTTGCCCAACAGGGAAACACCATATATTTT. Translating it yields CASSLVAQQGNTIYF.

V gene TRBV13 combines with J gene TRBJ2-5; 9 nucleotides align to TRBD2. Germline V lookup: CDR1 PRHDT, CDR2 FYEKMQ (reference sequence). The V segment lost 6 bases and the J segment 1 base; nucleotides outside the gene matches: 12. The CDR3 length is 17 residues. The DNA of the CDR3 is TGTGCCAGCAGTACCCTATACGCGGGAGGGCTCCAAGAGACCCAGTACTTC. Its protein product is CASSTLYAGGLQETQYF.